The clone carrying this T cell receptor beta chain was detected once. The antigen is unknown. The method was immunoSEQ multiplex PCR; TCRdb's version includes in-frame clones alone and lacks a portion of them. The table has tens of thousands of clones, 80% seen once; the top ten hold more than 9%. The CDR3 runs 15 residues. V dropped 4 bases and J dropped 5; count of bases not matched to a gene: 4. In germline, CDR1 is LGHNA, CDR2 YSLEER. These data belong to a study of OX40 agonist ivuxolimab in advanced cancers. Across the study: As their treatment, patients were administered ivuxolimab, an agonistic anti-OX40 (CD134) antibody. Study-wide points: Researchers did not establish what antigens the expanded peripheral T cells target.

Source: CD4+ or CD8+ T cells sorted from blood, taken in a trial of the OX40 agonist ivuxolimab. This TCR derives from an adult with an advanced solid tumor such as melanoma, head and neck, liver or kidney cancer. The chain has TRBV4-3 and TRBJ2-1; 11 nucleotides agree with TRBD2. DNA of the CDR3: TGCGCCAGCAGCCCGACTAGCGGGGTTGACAATGAGCAGTTCTTC. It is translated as CASSPTSGVDNEQFF.